This T cell receptor (beta chain) emerged from a study of T-cell reconstitution after alpha-beta-depleted transplantation in children (dated by TCRdb to the mid-2010s). About the investigation overall: T-cell immune reconstitution after TCRalphabeta/CD19-depleted allogeneic hematopoietic cell transplantation in children was quantitatively tracked in the study by means of TCR repertoire profiling.

This clonotype appeared many times. Its antigen specificity is not known. No base quality values were provided; no much bigger clone lies one nucleotide off. The germline V gene yields SGHTA for CDR1 and FQGNSA for CDR2. Measured from the cysteine to the phenylalanine, the CDR3 is 16 residues long. Only the CDR3 DNA is retained, 48 bases long and in frame from the first base. The V end gives up 2 bases and the J end 4 bases, leaving 3 bases in the junction not matched to a gene. The library was obtained by PCR. Reads for this sample came from an Illumina HiSeq 2500. TCR library preparation used molecular barcoding, with unique molecular identifiers applied to normalize quantification of the TCRbeta repertoire. TCRdb reworked the public reads: Q25 trimming with fastp, MiXCR clone assembly, productive beta chains retained. Each record represents a unique CDR3 protein, reported with the most common genes and DNA among its rows. This sample lists hundreds of thousands of distinct CDR3 sequences; roughly 17% were detected once. The ten largest clonotypes hold 0.85% to 1.3% of the sample.

The chain couples TRBV7-2 to TRBJ2-1, with 12 bases in between that match TRBD2. The starting material was PBMCs from the stem cell graft donor, obtained from the stem cell graft. This TCR was recovered from a human donor who donated a stem cell graft to a child with acute myeloid leukemia. The CDR3 protein sequence reads: CASSLLLAGGYNEQFF. The nucleotides are TGTGCCAGCAGCTTACTCCTAGCGGGGGGGTACAATGAGCAGTTCTTC.